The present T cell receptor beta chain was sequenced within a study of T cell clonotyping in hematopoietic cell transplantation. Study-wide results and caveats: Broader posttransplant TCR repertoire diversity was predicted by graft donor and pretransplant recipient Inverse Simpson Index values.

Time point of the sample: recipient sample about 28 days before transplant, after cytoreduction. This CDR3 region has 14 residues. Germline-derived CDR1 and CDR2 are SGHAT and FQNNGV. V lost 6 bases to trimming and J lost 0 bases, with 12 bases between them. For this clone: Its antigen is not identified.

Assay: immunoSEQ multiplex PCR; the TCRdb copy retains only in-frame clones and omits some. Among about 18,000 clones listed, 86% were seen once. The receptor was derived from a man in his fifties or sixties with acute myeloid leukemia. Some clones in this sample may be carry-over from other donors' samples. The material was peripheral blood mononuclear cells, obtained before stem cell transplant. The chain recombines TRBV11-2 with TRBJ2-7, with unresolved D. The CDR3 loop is CASRPGWSSYEQYF. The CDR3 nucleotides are TGTGCCAGCAGGCCCGGTTGGAGCTCCTACGAGCAGTACTTC. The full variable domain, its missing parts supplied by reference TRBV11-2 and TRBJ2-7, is EAGVAQSPRYKIIEKRQSVAFWCNPISGHATLYWYQQILGQGPKLLIQFQNNGVVDDSQLPKDRFSAERLKGVDSTLKIQPAKLEDSAVYLCASRPGWSSYEQYFGPGTRLTVT.